This T cell receptor beta chain derives from a study of cytomegalovirus exposure and HLA in healthy donors. V shed 2 bases and J 11 bases; nucleotides not matched to a gene: 14. Germline loops: CDR1 MGHRA, CDR2 YSYEKL. The CDR3 length is 15 residues. PCR primers comprised 60 Vbeta and 13 Jbeta primers. Assay used: immunoSEQ multiplex PCR; TCRdb lists only in-frame clones, some missing. The data show a few hundred thousand clones, with approximately 80% seen just once and about 1.4% held by the top ten. The sequencing input was PBMCs. This receptor was obtained from a girl under 18 in good health and CMV-seronegative. V is TRBV4-1 and J is TRBJ2-5; 7 positions agree with TRBD1. Written as DNA, the CDR3 is TGCGCCAGCAGCCAAAGACAGGGCACGGACTGGGAGCAGTACTTC. Translated, it gives CASSQRQGTDWEQYF.